One and the same sample provided the 7 T cell receptor beta chains below, sequenced in a study of T cell repertoires in cytomegalovirus infection. These receptors have no known antigen. TCRdb independently ran MiXCR on the reads; one entry per CDR3 protein. The sample has about 7,500 distinct CDR3 sequences, around 60% seen once; the top ten hold roughly 73%. Sequences were obtained from PBMCs, sequenced either directly or after in vitro stimulation (not recorded which). Receptors were obtained from a human donor in good health (CMV status not recorded). Some clones in this sample may be carry-over from other donors' samples.

The chain joins TRBV5-4 to TRBJ1-2; TRBD1 is a possible D gene (6 bases). V was trimmed by 4 bases and J by 2 bases, leaving 12 bases between them. This CDR3 has 14 amino acids. Germline lookup yields CDR1 SGHNT and CDR2 YYREEE (reference sequence). The CDR3 DNA reads as TGTGCCAGCAGCCACGGGGACATGAACTATGGCTACACCTTC. Translation gives CASSHGDMNYGYTF.

This clonotype appeared a single time. The chain has TRBV20-1 and TRBJ2-5, with D possibly being TRBD2 (6 bases). Germline CDR1 and CDR2: DFQATT and SNEGSKA (reference sequence). Trimming removed 3 bases from V and 1 base from J, with 15 bases in between. There are 15 residues in the CDR3. CDR3 sequence: CSARGRRGIQETQYF. CDR3 bases: TGCAGTGCTAGGGGAAGACGGGGGATCCAAGAGACCCAGTACTTC.

The chain has TRBV3-1 and TRBJ1-2; D unclear. The CDR3 has 16 residues. Germline V gene lookup returns CDR1 LGHDT and CDR2 YNNKEL (reference sequence). Deletions cut 4 bases from V and 8 bases from J, with 23 bases between. The CDR3 sequence is CASSLGLQPDTLGYTF. For the CDR3, the DNA is TGTGCCAGCAGCCTCGGATTACAACCCGATACGTTGGGCTACACCTTC.

The count of this clonotype is one. This CDR3 is CASSKGPFYEQYF. CDR3 coding DNA: TGTGCCAGTAGTAAGGGGCCATTCTACGAGCAGTACTTC. This chain connects TRBV19 to TRBJ2-7; maybe TRBD1 (5 bases). V was cut by 4 bases and J by 3 bases, with 10 bases left in between. Germline V gives CDR1 LNHDA, CDR2 SQIVND (reference sequence). CDR3 size: 13 residues. Supplemented by reference TRBV19 and TRBJ2-7, the full variable domain reads DGGITQSPKYLFRKEGQNVTLSCEQNLNHDAMYWYRQDPGQGLRLIYYSQIVNDFQKGDIAEGYSVSREKKESFPLTVTSAQKNPTAFYLCASSKGPFYEQYFGPGTRLTVT.

The chain has TRBV6-1 and TRBJ2-3, with TRBD2 matching 10 bases. Per the germline V gene, CDR1 is MNHNS and CDR2 is SASEGT. The CDR3 loop spans 17 amino acids. V dropped 0 bases and J dropped 4; count of bases not matched to a gene: 7. In DNA, the CDR3 is TGTGCCAGCAGTGAAGCCGGAGCGGGGGGGCCCTCAGATACGCAGTATTTT. This codes for CASSEAGAGGPSDTQYF.

This sequence joins TRBV7-8 and TRBJ1-2; the D is unclear. The CDR3 consists of 12 residues. Trimming removed 5 bases from V and 3 bases from J, with 7 bases in between. Germline lookup yields CDR1 SGHVS and CDR2 FQNEAQ. The CDR3 DNA follows: TGTGCCAGCAGCACCCAAGACTATGGCTACACCTTC. This translates into CASSTQDYGYTF.

This clonotype is large (0.1 to 1%). This sequence joins TRBV19 and TRBJ1-6; D ambiguous. In germline, CDR1 is LNHDA, CDR2 SQIVND (reference sequence). Trimming shortened V by 6 bases and J by 7 bases, and 19 bases separated the two germline ends. The CDR3 runs to 16 residues. This CDR3 is CASRDRRARENSPLHF. DNA for the CDR3: TGTGCCAGTAGAGACCGTAGGGCCAGAGAAAATTCACCCCTCCACTTT.